This T cell receptor beta chain came from a study of regulatory T cells in long-lasting Graves disease. This clonotype was counted many times. Both iRepertoire HTBI primers and Arm-PCR of CDR3 regions were used to build the TCR beta libraries. Using its own MiXCR run on the multiplex PCR reads, TCRdb lists one record per CDR3 protein. The sample yields a few hundred thousand distinct CDR3 sequences, approximately 15% seen once. Time point indicated: newly diagnosed GD, antithyroid drugs for less than 3 months. There was RNA extracted from PBMCs, and the TCR library was made from it. Per the germline V gene, CDR1 is SGHAT and CDR2 is FQNNGV. V lost 5 bases and J lost 0, with 11 bases in between. The CDR3 extends over 15 amino acids. Separately, the same data were catalogued under a study of T cells in Graves' hyperthyroidism and ophthalmopathy.

Sequenced here: peripheral blood mononuclear cells (PBMCs), sampled at new diagnosis, from a patient treated with antithyroid drugs. The clonotype was recovered from a man in his forties with Graves disease. The chain combines TRBV11-2 with TRBJ2-1; possible D gene TRBD2, 6 bases. In DNA, the CDR3 is TGTGCCAGCAGCCTAATGCGGGGCTCCTACAATGAGCAGTTCTTC. Residues: CASSLMRGSYNEQFF.